Listed here is a single TCR beta chain. These data belong to a study of control samples from healthy donors and cancer patients. The CDR3 sequence is 18 residues long. The ends were cut back, 4 bases at V and 6 bases at J, with 26 bases in the middle. Germline V gene sequence: CDR1 SGDLS, CDR2 YYNGEE. Only in-frame clones appear in the TCRdb table, and some are missing; sequencing was by immunoSEQ multiplex PCR. The data show 150,000 or so clones, under 95% seen once. This TCR derives from a man between 18 and 35 years old in good health. The sequenced material came from blood. The chain joins TRBV9 to TRBJ2-4; D remains ambiguous. The CDR3 loop is CASSPRASRTAPGNIQYF. In DNA, the CDR3 is TGTGCCAGCAGCCCGCGTGCTTCAAGGACGGCCCCGGGAAACATTCAGTACTTC.